The clone carrying this T cell receptor (beta chain) is a singleton in its sample. This sample was included in a study of cytomegalovirus exposure and HLA in healthy donors. 13 Jbeta primers and 60 Vbeta primers were used for the PCR. Measured with immunoSEQ multiplex PCR; TCRdb has only the in-frame clones, and not every one. The sample has under 250,000 clones, 85% to 90% seen once. Each donor was nominally healthy when sampled (though unrecorded immune exposures were likely). The CDR3 extends over 15 amino acids. V is TRBV5-3 and J is TRBJ2-5; no reliable D call. Judging by the DNA end, TRBJ2-7 fits better; the J call may be wrong. TRBV5-3 is designated an ORF whose function remains uncertain. Sequenced sample: PBMCs. The receptor's source is a human donor in good health. CDR3 sequence: CARSPPRPKYYEQYF. The CDR3 DNA reads TGTGCCAGAAGCCCCCCTCGCCCGAAATACTACGAGCAGTACTTC.